This TCR beta chain was recorded in a study of T cell changes during pregnancy in multiple sclerosis. Repertoires were generated with immunoSEQ multiplex PCR, while TCRdb's copy carries only in-frame clones and drops some. This sample has some 40,000 clones, with 85% to 90% found just once. The CDR3 has 14 amino acids. Germline CDR1 and CDR2: SGHDN and FVKESK. The V and J ends lost 4 bases and 4 bases respectively, with 14 bases between them. This receptor was taken from a female donor in good health, enrolled as a control in a pregnancy study. The sample here was peripheral blood, taken in the second trimester of pregnancy. The chain employs TRBV14 and TRBJ2-7, with unresolved D. CDR3 coding DNA: TGTGCCAGCAGCCCCCTCCCCTTTCCGTACGAGCAGTACTTC. It codes for CASSPLPFPYEQYF. The full variable domain, completed using reference TRBV14 and TRBJ2-7, is EAGVTQFPSHSVIEKGQTVTLRCDPISGHDNLYWYRRVMGKEIKFLLHFVKESKQDESGMPNNRFLAERTGGTYSTLKVQPAELEDSGVYFCASSPLPFPYEQYFGPGTRLTVT.